The 16 T cell receptor beta chains given below trace back to one sample, sequenced in a study of T cells after yellow fever vaccination. From the 5' RACE reads, TCRdb called clonotypes with MiXCR, one entry per CDR3 protein. Found here are about 320,000 distinct CDR3 sequences, about 4.5% of them singletons; the top ten hold approximately 19%. The sample here was PBMCs, taken 15 days after the yellow fever booster vaccination. The source of these receptors is a man between 18 and 29 years old who received the YFV17D yellow fever vaccine.

In this sample, this clonotype turned up a few times. The chain combines TRBV6-1 with TRBJ2-3, with D possibly TRBD2 on 5 matching bases. Trimming took 8 bases from V and 0 from J, leaving 15 bases between them. Germline CDR1 reads MNHNS; CDR2 reads SASEGT. The CDR3 consists of 15 residues. This CDR3 is CASGPGFSSTDTQYF. The CDR3 DNA sequence: TGTGCCAGCGGTCCGGGATTCTCTAGCACAGATACGCAGTATTTT.

This clonotype was observed at least ten times. The chain combines TRBV12-3 or TRBV12-4 with TRBJ2-3; D is unclear. CDR3 length equals 12 residues. V was cut by 3 bases and J by 7 bases, with 8 bases left in between. CDR3 region: CASSLVPYTQYF. As DNA, the CDR3 is TGTGCCAGCAGTTTGGTCCCCTATACGCAGTATTTT.

The chain uses TRBV20-1 and TRBJ2-7, with TRBD1 matching 9 bases. V dropped 3 bases and J dropped 2; count of bases not matched to a gene: 2. This CDR3 is 13 amino acids long. Germline CDR1 and CDR2: DFQATT and SNEGSKA (reference sequence). The CDR3 DNA reads as TGCAGTGCTAGGGGACAGGGAGCCTACGAGCAGTACGTC. It is translated as CSARGQGAYEQYV.

This clonotype was observed at least ten times. This sequence joins TRBV20-1 and TRBJ2-3, with TRBD2 identical over 8 bases. Looked up from germline, CDR1 is DFQATT and CDR2 is SNEGSKA (reference sequence). CDR3 length equals 16 residues. V dropped 6 bases and J dropped 5; count of bases not matched to a gene: 16. This CDR3 is CSASSSGGAGVDTQYF. For the CDR3, the DNA is TGCAGTGCATCCTCCTCCGGGGGGGCCGGGGTAGATACGCAGTATTTT.

This clonotype appeared a few times. V gene TRBV3-1 combines with J gene TRBJ2-4; D may be TRBD2 (5 bases). CDR1 is LGHDT, CDR2 YNNKEL, per germline (reference sequence). V lost 4 bases and J lost 1, with 14 bases in between. The CDR3 sequence is 16 residues long. The CDR3 is CASSRSGGGAKNIQYF. In DNA form, the CDR3 reads TGTGCCAGCAGCCGGAGTGGCGGAGGTGCCAAAAACATTCAGTACTTC.

This clonotype occurred a few times. The chain has TRBV5-6 and TRBJ2-7; no clear D. The germline V and J ends were trimmed by 1 base and 7 bases, with 9 bases remaining between them. The CDR3 consists of 12 residues. CDR1 is SGHDT, CDR2 YYEEEE, per germline. CDR3 loop: CASSLNWDEQYF. CDR3 nucleotide sequence: TGTGCCAGCAGCTTGAACTGGGATGAGCAGTACTTC.

This clonotype was counted ten times or more. The J gene is TRBJ2-5, the V gene TRBV27; D remains unclear. V lost 6 bases to trimming and J lost 4 bases, with 12 bases between them. The CDR3 has 13 amino acids. In germline, CDR1 is MNHEY, CDR2 SMNVEV (reference sequence). The CDR3 DNA is TGTGCCAGCAGCCCAATTTCTCCAGAGACCCAGTACTTC. Protein: CASSPISPETQYF.

In its sample, this clonotype was seen many times. The V gene is TRBV7-3, the J gene TRBJ1-3, with D unresolved. Germline CDR1 and CDR2: SGHTA and FQGTGA. V lost 5 bases and J lost 1, with 9 bases in between. The CDR3 covers 14 residues. The chain's CDR3 is CASSQASSGNTIYF. The CDR3 DNA sequence: TGTGCCAGCAGCCAGGCCTCTTCTGGAAACACCATATATTTT.

Many counts were recorded for this clonotype. This chain joins TRBV5-1 and TRBJ2-3; perhaps TRBD2 as D (6 bases). The germline V gene encodes CDR1 SGHRS and CDR2 YFSETQ. The ends were cut back, 4 bases at V and 6 bases at J, with 18 bases in the middle. The CDR3 runs to 15 residues. For the CDR3, the DNA is TGCGCCAGCAGCCCTGGGACTGCAGAGCCGGATACGCAGTATTTT. Amino acids: CASSPGTAEPDTQYF.

This chain links TRBV11-3 with TRBJ2-5; 9 positions match TRBD2. The CDR3 is 17 residues long. J lost 2 bases, V lost 3 bases, and 10 bases had no gene match. Per germline, CDR1 SGHNT and CDR2 YENEEA. The CDR3 bases are TGTGCCAGCAGCTTTACCAGCGGGGGGTTCCCTCAAGAGACCCAGTACTTC. It is translated as CASSFTSGGFPQETQYF.

This clonotype came up many times. This chain joins TRBV18 and TRBJ2-7; 8 bases map to TRBD1. Unmatched junction bases numbered 2, after V lost 5 bases and J lost 2 bases. Germline lookup yields CDR1 KGHSH and CDR2 LQKENI. CDR3 length: 13 residues. The CDR3 DNA is TGTGCCAGCTCAAGACAGGGGACCTACGAGCAGTACGTC. Translating it yields CASSRQGTYEQYV.

This clonotype was seen many times. The chain carries TRBV5-1 and TRBJ1-1; D is unclear. Germline assignment: CDR1 SGHRS and CDR2 YFSETQ. CDR3 length equals 12 residues. Trimming took 0 bases from V and 10 from J, leaving 10 bases between them. The CDR3 DNA is TGCGCCAGCAGCTTGGCAGGAAATGTAGCTTTCTTT. This encodes CASSLAGNVAFF. The whole variable domain, remainder taken from reference TRBV5-1 and TRBJ1-1, is KAGVTQTPRYLIKTRGQQVTLSCSPISGHRSVSWYQQTPGQGLQFLFEYFSETQRNKGNFPGRFSGRQFSNSRSEMNVSTLELGDSALYLCASSLAGNVAFFGQGTRLTVV.

In its sample, this clonotype was seen many times. The rearrangement uses TRBV20-1 and TRBJ1-3; D ambiguous. Between the trimmed V and J ends, which lost 2 bases and 2 bases, there was a span of 13 bases. There are 15 residues in the CDR3. CDR1 is DFQATT and CDR2 is SNEGSKA in the germline V gene (reference sequence). CDR3 residues: CSARRSLVPGNTIYF. The DNA for the CDR3 is TGCAGTGCTAGACGGTCACTTGTCCCTGGAAACACCATATATTTT.

V usage is TRBV20-1 and J usage is TRBJ2-2; 7 bases fit TRBD1. The V and J ends lost 2 bases and 0 bases, in that order; junction bases with no gene match: 9. This CDR3 contains 17 residues. CDR1 is DFQATT, CDR2 SNEGSKA, per germline (reference sequence). CDR3 protein: CSARSRDSLSNTGELFF. The CDR3 bases are TGCAGTGCTAGAAGCCGGGACAGCCTTTCGAACACCGGGGAGCTGTTTTTT.

This clonotype turned up a few times. V and J are TRBV3-1 and TRBJ2-7; D remains ambiguous. The CDR3 covers 13 residues. Trimming stripped 0 bases from V and 0 bases from J, with 3 bases between. The germline V gene has CDR1 LGHDT and CDR2 YNNKEL (reference sequence). The CDR3 here is CASSQDLSYEQYF. The CDR3 nucleotides read TGTGCCAGCAGCCAAGATCTCTCCTACGAGCAGTACTTC.

This clonotype has only a few counts. The chain combines TRBV15 with TRBJ1-2; 11 nucleotides line up with TRBD1. Germline V gene data show CDR1 as LNHNV and CDR2 as YYDKDF (reference sequence). The J segment lost 2 bases and the V segment lost 2 bases, leaving 4 bases of the junction unmatched. The CDR3 runs 16 residues. The CDR3 loop is CATSRYRDRGNYGYTF. The CDR3 nucleotides are TGTGCCACCAGCAGATACCGGGACAGGGGGAACTATGGCTACACCTTC.